A single sample is the source of the 10 T cell receptor beta chains below, sequenced in a study of technical replicates of blood from several donors. Using immunoSEQ multiplex PCR, the repertoire was profiled, and TCRdb retains in-frame clones only, with some absent. The data contain approximately 49,000 clones, roughly 90% of them seen just once; the ten biggest clones take up around 3.9%. The sequenced sample consisted of PBMCs. The origin of the receptors is a human donor in good health. Some clones in this sample may be carry-over from other donors' samples.

CDR3 sequence reads: CASSFGTGWLYEQYF. As DNA, the CDR3 is TGTGCCAGCAGTTTCGGGACAGGTTGGCTCTACGAGCAGTACTTC. V usage is TRBV27 and J usage is TRBJ2-7; 8 bases map to TRBD1. The J segment lost 3 bases and the V segment lost 3 bases, leaving 7 bases of the junction unmatched. The CDR3 totals 15 residues. Looked up from germline, CDR1 is MNHEY and CDR2 is SMNVEV (reference sequence).

This chain joins TRBV19 and TRBJ2-3; the match to TRBD2 covers 7 bases. CDR1 and CDR2 from the germline V gene are LNHDA and SQIVND (reference sequence). J lost 3 bases, V lost 4 bases, and 4 bases had no gene match. The CDR3 sequence is 14 residues long. The CDR3 bases are TGTGCCAGTAGTAACATGGGAGGGACAGATACGCAGTATTTT. Its protein product is CASSNMGGTDTQYF.

The CDR3 nucleotides read TGTGCCTGGAGCCTAGCGGGAGGCTATACAGATACGCAGTATTTT. This sequence encodes CAWSLAGGYTDTQYF. The chain combines TRBV30 with TRBJ2-3; TRBD2 matches 11 bases. V shed 3 bases and J 3 bases; nucleotides not matched to a gene: 5. There are 15 residues in the CDR3. Germline-derived CDR1 and CDR2 are GTSNPN and SVGIG (reference sequence).

The chain is built from TRBV5-8 and TRBJ1-6; D remains ambiguous. Looked up from germline, CDR1 is SGHTS and CDR2 is YDEGEE. The CDR3 is made up of 14 amino acids. The V end lost 1 base, the J end lost 7 bases, and 9 bases lay between the germline ends. The DNA for the CDR3 is TGTGCCAGCAGCTTGTGGAGTTCGAATTCACCCCTCCACTTT. As protein: CASSLWSSNSPLHF.

This clone was seen a handful of times. The rearrangement uses TRBV5-1 and TRBJ2-7; a weak D match, TRBD1 (6 bases). This CDR3 is built from 15 residues. Germline V gene data show CDR1 as SGHRS and CDR2 as YFSETQ. V was clipped by 1 base and J by 3 bases, with 14 bases between them. CDR3 in amino acids: CASSLSSSRGYEQYF. The CDR3 coding sequence is TGCGCCAGCAGCTTGAGTTCTAGCAGGGGCTACGAGCAGTACTTC. Combining the CDR3 with reference TRBV5-1 and TRBJ2-7 gives the whole variable domain KAGVTQTPRYLIKTRGQQVTLSCSPISGHRSVSWYQQTPGQGLQFLFEYFSETQRNKGNFPGRFSGRQFSNSRSEMNVSTLELGDSALYLCASSLSSSRGYEQYFGPGTRLTVT.

The chain has TRBV7-2 and TRBJ2-5; 13 bases line up with TRBD2. Germline-derived CDR1 and CDR2 are SGHTA and FQGNSA. Germline trimming cut 5 bases from V and 1 base from J; bases unmatched to any gene: 7. This CDR3 spans 17 amino acids. CDR3 DNA: TGTGCCAGCAGCCCGAGACTAGCGGGGGGATTCCAAGAGACCCAGTACTTC. Translating gives CASSPRLAGGFQETQYF.

The J gene is TRBJ1-2, the V gene TRBV5-4; 9 bases match TRBD1. This CDR3 has 15 amino acids. V lost 4 bases to trimming and J lost 2 bases; unmatched junction nucleotides: 6. Germline V gene data show CDR1 as SGHNT and CDR2 as YYREEE (reference sequence). This chain's CDR3 is CASSGSGTGNYGYTF. The CDR3 coding sequence is TGTGCCAGCAGCGGATCCGGGACAGGGAACTATGGCTACACCTTC. The whole variable domain, remainder taken from reference TRBV5-4 and TRBJ1-2, is ETGVTQSPTHLIKTRGQQVTLRCSSQSGHNTVSWYQQALGQGPQFIFQYYREEENGRGNFPPRFSGLQFPNYSSELNVNALELDDSALYLCASSGSGTGNYGYTFGSGTRLTVV.

This clone has a single count. The chain links TRBV7-9 to TRBJ1-1, with D possibly TRBD1 on 5 matching bases. The CDR3 is 14 residues long. V dropped 1 base and J dropped 2 bases, with 8 bases sitting between them. Germline lookup yields CDR1 SEHNR and CDR2 FQNEAQ (reference sequence). The CDR3 sequence is CASSLGTGNTEAFF. CDR3 nucleotides: TGTGCCAGCAGCTTAGGAACAGGCAACACTGAAGCTTTCTTT.

V and J are TRBV18 and TRBJ2-3; 10 nucleotides align to TRBD2. Losses at the gene ends were 2 bases for V and 1 base for J; bases not matched to a gene: 3. CDR3 length equals 16 residues. CDR1 is KGHSH, CDR2 LQKENI, per germline. The CDR3 reads CASSPFLAGGTDTQYF. Written as DNA, the CDR3 is TGTGCCAGCTCACCATTCCTAGCGGGGGGCACAGATACGCAGTATTTT.

The chain uses TRBV7-3 and TRBJ2-1, with TRBD2 matching 13 bases. This CDR3 has 16 amino acids. The J segment lost 3 bases and the V segment lost 5 bases, leaving 4 bases of the junction unmatched. Germline assignment: CDR1 SGHTA and CDR2 FQGTGA. CDR3 bases: TGTGCCAGCAGCACTAGCGGGAGGGCCAACTACAATGAGCAGTTCTTC. Its translation: CASSTSGRANYNEQFF.